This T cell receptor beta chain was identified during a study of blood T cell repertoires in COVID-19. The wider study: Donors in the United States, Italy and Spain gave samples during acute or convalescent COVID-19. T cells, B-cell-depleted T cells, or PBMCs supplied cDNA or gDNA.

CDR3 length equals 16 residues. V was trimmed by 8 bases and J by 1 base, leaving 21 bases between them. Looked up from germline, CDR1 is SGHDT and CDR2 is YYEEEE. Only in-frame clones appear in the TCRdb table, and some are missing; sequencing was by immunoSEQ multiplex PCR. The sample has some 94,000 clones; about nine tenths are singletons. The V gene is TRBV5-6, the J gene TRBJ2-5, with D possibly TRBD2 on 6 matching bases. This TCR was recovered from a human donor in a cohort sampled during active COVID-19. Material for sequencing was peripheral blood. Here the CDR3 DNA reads TGTGCCAGTTCCCCCCGGTCGGGAGCTCTCCAAGAGACCCAGTACTTC. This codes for CASSPRSGALQETQYF.